This T cell receptor (beta chain) was observed in a study of CD8 T cells in ankylosing spondylitis. Study-level points and caveats: A TCR beta motif of roughly 8 highly homologous variants seemed to mark ankylosing spondylitis blood. From matched ankylosing spondylitis synovial fluid, disease-linked clones were reportedly recovered at significantly enriched levels. Disease-linked clones had a CD8+ phenotype and relatively low frequency in peripheral blood.

The germline CDR1 and CDR2 sequences are SQVTM and ANQGSEA. The CDR3 totals 12 residues. J gave up 6 bases and V 7 bases, and 6 bases lay outside the gene matches. Quantitative barcoded 5'-RACE was used to prepare TCR beta libraries. A single record per CDR3 protein comes from TCRdb applying MiXCR to the 5' RACE reads. This table has about 240,000 distinct CDR3 sequences, 8% to 10% appearing once. There are many counts of this clonotype. Antigen: not known. The V call is TRBV29-1, the J call TRBJ2-1; 7 nucleotides align to TRBD1. Material: blood, either unsorted or a sorted T cell fraction (not recorded which). The receptor was derived from a female donor with ankylosing spondylitis or in good health (not recorded which). The CDR3 DNA reads as TGCAGCGGTCGACAGGGCCCCAATGAGCAGTTCTTC. It specifies CSGRQGPNEQFF.